The count of the clone carrying this T cell receptor (delta chain) is one. One end of the junction varies from germline; a read error may be responsible. The same CDR3 can be traced to other DNA sequences in this sample. The data derive from a study of gamma-delta T cells after stem cell transplantation. The CDR3 contains 27 residues. Germline CDR1 reads TSWWSYY; CDR2 reads QGS. TCRdb re-called the RT-PCR reads using CATT. Counted here are more than 2,500 delta-chain clones, 20% to 25% occurring once; the ten biggest clones make up about 26%. The chain recombines TRDV1 with TRDJ1, with 13 nucleotides matching TRDD3. Sequenced input: gamma-delta T cells. The clonotype comes from a human donor. It is not recorded whose cells these are; they may come from a transplant donor. Here the CDR3 reads CALGDSLSYYQTGGYAGGWLYTDKLIF. The CDR3 DNA reads TGTGCTCTTGGGGACAGCCTATCCTACTACCAAACTGGGGGATACGCGGGAGGATGGCTGTACACCGATAAACTCATCTTC.